This T cell receptor (beta chain) emerged from a study of T cell changes during pregnancy in multiple sclerosis (dated by TCRdb to the late 2010s). Context from the whole study: The study examined how the T cell repertoire changed over the course of pregnancy in women with multiple sclerosis.

A note on this clone: The antigen this receptor binds is unknown. No much larger clone is present one base from it, and per-base qualities are unavailable.

Libraries came from the immunoSEQ multiplex PCR assay. This is the immuneACCESS table as TCRdb keeps it, with only in-frame sequences that have V and J called. A part of the clones is gone; compared with another copy, unresolved V genes explain less than half, and the rest is unexplained. In all, the sample holds more than 45,000 clones, and 93% of those were seen once. Approximately 3.8% of the sample rests with the top ten. Inclusive of the bounding cysteine and phenylalanine, the CDR3 is 17 residues long. CDR3 DNA is the only sequence kept; it has 51 bases, read in frame from the first base. Taken from the germline V gene (reference sequence), the CDR1 and CDR2 loops are SEHNR and FQNEAQ. The junction shows trimming of 3 bases on V and 4 bases on J, and the gene matches do not reach 14 bases of it.

The receptor comes from a female donor with multiple sclerosis, enrolled in a pregnancy study. This specimen consisted of CD8+ T cells from peripheral blood mononuclear cells, obtained in the second trimester of pregnancy. Recombination joined TRBV7-9 with TRBJ2-7; a stretch of 8 junction bases matches TRBD1. The CDR3 is CASSFLSGQGDLYEQYF. The DNA is as follows: TGTGCCAGCAGCTTCCTATCCGGACAGGGTGACCTATACGAGCAGTACTTC. Here the CDR3 is joined to the reference TRBV7-9 and TRBJ2-7 genes, and the full variable domain is: DTGVSQNPRHKITKRGQNVTFRCDPISEHNRLYWYRQTLGQGPEFLTYFQNEAQLEKSRLLSDRFSAERPKGSFSTLEIQRTEQGDSAMYLCASSFLSGQGDLYEQYFGPGTRLTVT.